This TCR beta chain comes out of a study of cytomegalovirus exposure and HLA in healthy donors. Study-wide background: A prior study identified approximately 120 million unique TCR beta sequences from about 179 million T cells. Study-level results: The authors confirmed in vitro that three CMV-associated chains were specific for CMV antigens.

Germline V gives CDR1 SGHNT, CDR2 YYREEE (reference sequence). Between the trimmed V and J ends, which lost 0 bases and 0 bases, there was a span of 7 bases. This CDR3 has 15 amino acids. Donors likely had unrecorded immune exposures despite being nominally healthy when sampled. A multiplex PCR was run with 60 Vbeta primers and 13 Jbeta primers. Sequenced by immunoSEQ multiplex PCR; TCRdb stores in-frame clones only, minus some. Its listing shows under 150,000 clones. On this clone: The antigen remains unidentified.

The receptor's source is a woman aged 55-70 years in good health and CMV-seronegative. Sequences were obtained from PBMCs. The chain has TRBV5-4 and TRBJ1-3; D is undetermined. The CDR3 loop is CASSLGGVSGNTIYF. The DNA of the CDR3 is TGTGCCAGCAGCTTGGGAGGTGTCTCTGGAAACACCATATATTTT. Together with reference TRBV5-4 and TRBJ1-3, the CDR3 gives the full variable domain: ETGVTQSPTHLIKTRGQQVTLRCSSQSGHNTVSWYQQALGQGPQFIFQYYREEENGRGNFPPRFSGLQFPNYSSELNVNALELDDSALYLCASSLGGVSGNTIYFGEGSWLTVV.